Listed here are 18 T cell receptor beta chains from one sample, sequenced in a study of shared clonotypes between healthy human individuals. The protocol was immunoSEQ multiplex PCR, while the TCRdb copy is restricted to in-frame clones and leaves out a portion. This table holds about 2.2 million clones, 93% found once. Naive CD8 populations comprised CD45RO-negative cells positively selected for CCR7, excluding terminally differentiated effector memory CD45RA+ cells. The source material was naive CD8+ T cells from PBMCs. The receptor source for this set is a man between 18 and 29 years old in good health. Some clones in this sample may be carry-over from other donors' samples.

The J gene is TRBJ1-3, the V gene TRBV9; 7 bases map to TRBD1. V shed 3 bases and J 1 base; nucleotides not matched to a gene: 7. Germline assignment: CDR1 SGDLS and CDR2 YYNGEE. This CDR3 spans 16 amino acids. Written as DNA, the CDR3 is TGTGCCAGCAGCGGTGGACAGGCGTCATCTGGAAACACCATATATTTT. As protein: CASSGGQASSGNTIYF.

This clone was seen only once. The CDR3 loop is CASSQDQGLDEQYF. The CDR3 nucleotides are TGCGCCAGCAGCCAAGACCAGGGGTTAGACGAGCAGTACTTC. V usage is TRBV4-1 and J usage is TRBJ2-7, with a tentative D call TRBD1 (6 bases). Germline V lookup: CDR1 MGHRA, CDR2 YSYEKL. V was cut by 0 bases and J by 5 bases, with 11 bases left in between. This CDR3 comprises 14 residues.

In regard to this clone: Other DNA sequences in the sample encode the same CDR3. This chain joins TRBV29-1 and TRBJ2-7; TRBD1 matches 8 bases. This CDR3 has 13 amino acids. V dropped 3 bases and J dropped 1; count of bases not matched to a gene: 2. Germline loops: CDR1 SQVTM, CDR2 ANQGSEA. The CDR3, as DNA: TGCAGCGTTGACAGGGGGCCGTCCTACGAGCAGTACTTC. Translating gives CSVDRGPSYEQYF.

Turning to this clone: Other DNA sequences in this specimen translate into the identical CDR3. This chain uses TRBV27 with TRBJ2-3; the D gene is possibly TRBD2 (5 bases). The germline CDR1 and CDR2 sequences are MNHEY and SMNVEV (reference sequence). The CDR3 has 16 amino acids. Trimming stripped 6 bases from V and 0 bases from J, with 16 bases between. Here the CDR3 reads CASSPSAGESTDTQYF. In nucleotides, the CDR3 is TGTGCCAGCAGCCCGAGCGCGGGCGAAAGCACAGATACGCAGTATTTT.

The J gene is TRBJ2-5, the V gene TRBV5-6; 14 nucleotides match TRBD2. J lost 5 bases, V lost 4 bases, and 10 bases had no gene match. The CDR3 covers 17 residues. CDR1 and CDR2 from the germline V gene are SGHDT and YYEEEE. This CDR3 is CASSTGLAGGLKETQYF. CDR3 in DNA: TGTGCCAGCAGCACCGGACTAGCGGGAGGCCTCAAGGAGACCCAGTACTTC.

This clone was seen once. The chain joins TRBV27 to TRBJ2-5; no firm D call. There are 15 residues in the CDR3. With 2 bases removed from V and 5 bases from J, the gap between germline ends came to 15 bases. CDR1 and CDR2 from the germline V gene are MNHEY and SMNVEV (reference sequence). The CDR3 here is CASSLGRSHGETQYF. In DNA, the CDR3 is TGTGCCAGCAGTTTAGGCAGATCCCACGGGGAGACCCAGTACTTC.

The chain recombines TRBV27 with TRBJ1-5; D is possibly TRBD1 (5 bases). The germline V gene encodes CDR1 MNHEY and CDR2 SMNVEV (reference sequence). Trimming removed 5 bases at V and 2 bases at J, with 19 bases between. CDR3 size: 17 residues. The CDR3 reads CASSTNGAPRGNQPQHF. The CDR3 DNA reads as TGTGCCAGCAGTACGAATGGGGCCCCGAGGGGCAATCAGCCCCAGCATTTT.

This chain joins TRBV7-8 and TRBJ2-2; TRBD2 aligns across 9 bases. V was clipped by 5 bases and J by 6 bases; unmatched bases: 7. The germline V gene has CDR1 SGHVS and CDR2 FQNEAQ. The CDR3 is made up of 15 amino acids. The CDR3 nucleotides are TGTGCCAGCAGCAGCCTAGCGGGATTCGCCGGGGAGCTGTTTTTT. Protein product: CASSSLAGFAGELFF. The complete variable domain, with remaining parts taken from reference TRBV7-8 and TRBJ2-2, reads GAGVSQSPRYKVAKRGQDVALRCDPISGHVSLFWYQQALGQGPEFLTYFQNEAQLDKSGLPSDRFFAERPEGSVSTLKIQRTQQEDSAVYLCASSSLAGFAGELFFGEGSRLTVL.

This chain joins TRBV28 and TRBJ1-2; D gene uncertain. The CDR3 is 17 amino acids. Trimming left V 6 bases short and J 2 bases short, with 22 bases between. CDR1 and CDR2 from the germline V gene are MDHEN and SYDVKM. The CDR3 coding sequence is TGTGCCAGCAGCCCTATTAGCCTAAACAGTATCAACTATGGCTACACCTTC. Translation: CASSPISLNSINYGYTF.

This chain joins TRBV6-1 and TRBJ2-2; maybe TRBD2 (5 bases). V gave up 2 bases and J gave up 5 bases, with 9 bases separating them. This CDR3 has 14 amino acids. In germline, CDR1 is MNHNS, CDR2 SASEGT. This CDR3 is CASSERTGTGELFF. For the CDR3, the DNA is TGTGCCAGCAGTGAAAGGACTGGGACCGGGGAGCTGTTTTTT.

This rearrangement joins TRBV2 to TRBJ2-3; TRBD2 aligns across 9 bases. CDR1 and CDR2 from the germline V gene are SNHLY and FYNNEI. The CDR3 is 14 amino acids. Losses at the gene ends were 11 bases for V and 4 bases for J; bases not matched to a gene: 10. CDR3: CAGGLAGSPDTQYF. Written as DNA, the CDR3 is TGTGCCGGGGGGCTAGCGGGAAGCCCAGATACGCAGTATTTT. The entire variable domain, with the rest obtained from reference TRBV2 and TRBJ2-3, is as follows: EPEVTQTPSHQVTQMGQEVILRCVPISNHLYFYWYRQILGQKVEFLVSFYNNEISEKSEIFDDQFSVERPDGSNFTLKIRSTKLEDSAMYFCAGGLAGSPDTQYFGPGTRLTVL.

CDR3 bases: TGTGCCAGCAGTTCCTCGGGACTCGTTGGAGAGACCCAGTACTTC. Translation: CASSSSGLVGETQYF. V and J are TRBV6-5 and TRBJ2-5; D is possibly TRBD2 (6 bases). The CDR3 is made up of 15 amino acids. CDR1 is MNHEY, CDR2 SVGAGI, per germline. V lost 4 bases to trimming and J lost 4 bases, with 16 bases between them.

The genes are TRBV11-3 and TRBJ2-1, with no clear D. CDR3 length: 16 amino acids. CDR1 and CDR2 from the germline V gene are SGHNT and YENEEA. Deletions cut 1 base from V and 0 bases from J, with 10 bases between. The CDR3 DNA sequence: TGTGCCAGCAGCTTAGGGTCCAGCCGCTCCTACAATGAGCAGTTCTTC. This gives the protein CASSLGSSRSYNEQFF.

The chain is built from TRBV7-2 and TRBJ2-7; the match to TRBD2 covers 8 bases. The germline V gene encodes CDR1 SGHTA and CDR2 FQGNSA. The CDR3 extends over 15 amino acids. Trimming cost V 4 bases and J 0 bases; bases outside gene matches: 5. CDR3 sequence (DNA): TGTGCCAGCAGCTATACTAGCGGACCCTCCTACGAGCAGTACTTC. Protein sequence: CASSYTSGPSYEQYF.

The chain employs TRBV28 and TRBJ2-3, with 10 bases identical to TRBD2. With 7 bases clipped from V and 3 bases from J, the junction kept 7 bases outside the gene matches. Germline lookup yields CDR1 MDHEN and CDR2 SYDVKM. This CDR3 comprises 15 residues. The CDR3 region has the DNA TGTGCCAGCACCCTAGCGGGAGACGGGACAGATACGCAGTATTTT. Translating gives CASTLAGDGTDTQYF.

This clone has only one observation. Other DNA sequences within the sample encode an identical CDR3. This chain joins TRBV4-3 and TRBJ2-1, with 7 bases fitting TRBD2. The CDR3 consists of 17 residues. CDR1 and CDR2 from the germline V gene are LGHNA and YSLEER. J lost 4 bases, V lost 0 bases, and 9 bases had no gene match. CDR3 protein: CASSQDRASGIYNEQFF. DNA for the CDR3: TGCGCCAGCAGCCAAGATCGGGCTAGCGGAATATACAATGAGCAGTTCTTC.

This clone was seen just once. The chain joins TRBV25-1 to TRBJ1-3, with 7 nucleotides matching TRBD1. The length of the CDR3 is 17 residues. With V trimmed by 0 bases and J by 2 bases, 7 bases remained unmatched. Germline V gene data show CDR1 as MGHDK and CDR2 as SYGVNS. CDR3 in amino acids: CASSEYPRQGPGNTIYF. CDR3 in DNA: TGTGCCAGCAGTGAATATCCCCGACAGGGCCCTGGAAACACCATATATTTT.

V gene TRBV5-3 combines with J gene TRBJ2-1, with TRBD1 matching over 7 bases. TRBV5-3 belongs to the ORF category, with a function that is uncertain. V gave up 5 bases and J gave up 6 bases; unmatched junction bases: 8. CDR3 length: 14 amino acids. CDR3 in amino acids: CARRPTGLPNEQFF. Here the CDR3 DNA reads TGTGCCAGAAGACCGACAGGGTTGCCCAATGAGCAGTTCTTC.